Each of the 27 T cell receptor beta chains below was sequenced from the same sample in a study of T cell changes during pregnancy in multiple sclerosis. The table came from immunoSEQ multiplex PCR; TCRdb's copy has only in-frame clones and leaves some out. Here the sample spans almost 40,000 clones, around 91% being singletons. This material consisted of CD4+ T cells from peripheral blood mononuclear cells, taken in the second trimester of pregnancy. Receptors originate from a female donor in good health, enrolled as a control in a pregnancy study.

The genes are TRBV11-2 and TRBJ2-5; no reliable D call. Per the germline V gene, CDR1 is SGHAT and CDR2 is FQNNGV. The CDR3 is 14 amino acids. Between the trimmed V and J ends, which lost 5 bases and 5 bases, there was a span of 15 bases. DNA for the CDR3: TGTGCCAGCAGCCCGGGTCCTTCTTTGGAGACCCAGTACTTC. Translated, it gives CASSPGPSLETQYF.

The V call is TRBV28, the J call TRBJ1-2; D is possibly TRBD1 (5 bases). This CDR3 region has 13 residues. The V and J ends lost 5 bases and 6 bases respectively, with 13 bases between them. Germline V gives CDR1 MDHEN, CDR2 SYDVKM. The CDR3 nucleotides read TGTGCCAGCAGTGCCCGGGCAGGGCATGGCTACACCTTC. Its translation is CASSARAGHGYTF.

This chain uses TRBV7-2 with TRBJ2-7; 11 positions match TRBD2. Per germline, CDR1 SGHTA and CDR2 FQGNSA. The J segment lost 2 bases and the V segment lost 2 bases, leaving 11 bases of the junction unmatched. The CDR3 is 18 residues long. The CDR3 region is CASSLTRLAGGSTYEQYF. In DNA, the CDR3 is TGTGCCAGCAGCTTAACCCGCCTAGCGGGGGGTAGTACCTACGAGCAGTACTTC.

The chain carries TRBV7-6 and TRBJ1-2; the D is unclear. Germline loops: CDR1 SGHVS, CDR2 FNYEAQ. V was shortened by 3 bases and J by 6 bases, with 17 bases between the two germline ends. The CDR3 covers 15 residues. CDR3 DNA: TGTGCCAGCAGCTTGTGGGGTGGAGGGAACGATGGCTACACCTTC. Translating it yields CASSLWGGGNDGYTF.

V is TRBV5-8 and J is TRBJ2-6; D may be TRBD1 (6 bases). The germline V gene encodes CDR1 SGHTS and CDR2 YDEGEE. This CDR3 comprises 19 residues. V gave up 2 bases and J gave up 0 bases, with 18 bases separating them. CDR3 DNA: TGTGCCAGCAGCTTTGCCCAGGGACAACATCGCTCTGGGGCCAACGTCCTGACTTTC. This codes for CASSFAQGQHRSGANVLTF. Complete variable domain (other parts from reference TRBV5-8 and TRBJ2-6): EAGVTQSPTHLIKTRGQQATLRCSPISGHTSVYWYQQALGLGLQFLLWYDEGEERNRGNFPPRFSGRQFPNYSSELNVNALELEDSALYLCASSFAQGQHRSGANVLTFGAGSRLTVL.

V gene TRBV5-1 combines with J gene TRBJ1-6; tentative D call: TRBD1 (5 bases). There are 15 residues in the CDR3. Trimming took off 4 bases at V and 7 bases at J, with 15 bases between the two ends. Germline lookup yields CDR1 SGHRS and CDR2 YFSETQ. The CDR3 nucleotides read TGCGCCAGCAGCGCATATGACAGTGTAAATTCACCCCTCCACTTT. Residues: CASSAYDSVNSPLHF.

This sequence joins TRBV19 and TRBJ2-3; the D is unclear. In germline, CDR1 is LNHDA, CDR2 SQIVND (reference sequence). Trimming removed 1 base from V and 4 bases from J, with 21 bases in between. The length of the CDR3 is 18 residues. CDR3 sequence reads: CASSIAFGGPRSADTQYF. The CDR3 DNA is TGTGCCAGTAGTATAGCGTTCGGCGGCCCCAGAAGCGCAGATACGCAGTATTTT. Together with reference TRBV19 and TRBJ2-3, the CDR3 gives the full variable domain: DGGITQSPKYLFRKEGQNVTLSCEQNLNHDAMYWYRQDPGQGLRLIYYSQIVNDFQKGDIAEGYSVSREKKESFPLTVTSAQKNPTAFYLCASSIAFGGPRSADTQYFGPGTRLTVL.

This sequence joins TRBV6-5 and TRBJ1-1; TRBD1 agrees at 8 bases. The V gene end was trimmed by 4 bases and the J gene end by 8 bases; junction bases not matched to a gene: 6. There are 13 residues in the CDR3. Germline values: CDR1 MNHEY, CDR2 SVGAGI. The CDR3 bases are TGTGCCAGCAGTTCCGGACAGGGAGAGGAAGCTTTCTTT. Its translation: CASSSGQGEEAFF.

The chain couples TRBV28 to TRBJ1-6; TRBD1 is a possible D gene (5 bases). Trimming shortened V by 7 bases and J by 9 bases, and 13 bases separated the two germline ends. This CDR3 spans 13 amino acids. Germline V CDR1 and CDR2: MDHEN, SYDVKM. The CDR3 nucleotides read TGTGCCAGCACCTGGGGGGGAATTTCACCCCTCCACTTT. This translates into CASTWGGISPLHF.

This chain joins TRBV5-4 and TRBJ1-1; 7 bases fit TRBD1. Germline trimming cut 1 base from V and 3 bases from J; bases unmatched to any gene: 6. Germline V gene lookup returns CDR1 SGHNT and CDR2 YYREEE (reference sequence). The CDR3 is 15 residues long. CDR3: CASSLLTGLYTEAFF. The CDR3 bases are TGTGCCAGCAGCTTGTTGACAGGGCTTTACACTGAAGCTTTCTTT.

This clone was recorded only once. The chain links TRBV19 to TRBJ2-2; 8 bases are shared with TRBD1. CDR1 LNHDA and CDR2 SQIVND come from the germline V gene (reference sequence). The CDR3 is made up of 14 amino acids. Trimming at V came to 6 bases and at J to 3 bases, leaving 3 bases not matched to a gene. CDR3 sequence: CASRETGDTGELFF. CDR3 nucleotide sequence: TGTGCCAGTAGGGAGACAGGGGACACCGGGGAGCTGTTTTTT.

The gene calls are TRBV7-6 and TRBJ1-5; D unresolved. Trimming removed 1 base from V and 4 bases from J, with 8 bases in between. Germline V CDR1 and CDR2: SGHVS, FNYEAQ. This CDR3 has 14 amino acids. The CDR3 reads CASSLGHENQPQHF. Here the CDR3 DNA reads TGTGCCAGCAGCTTAGGTCACGAGAATCAGCCCCAGCATTTT.

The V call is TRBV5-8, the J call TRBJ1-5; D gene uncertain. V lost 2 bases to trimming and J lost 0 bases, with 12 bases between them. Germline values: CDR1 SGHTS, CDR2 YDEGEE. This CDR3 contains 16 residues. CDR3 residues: CASSFPGEASNQPQHF. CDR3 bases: TGTGCCAGCAGCTTTCCGGGAGAAGCTAGCAATCAGCCCCAGCATTTT.

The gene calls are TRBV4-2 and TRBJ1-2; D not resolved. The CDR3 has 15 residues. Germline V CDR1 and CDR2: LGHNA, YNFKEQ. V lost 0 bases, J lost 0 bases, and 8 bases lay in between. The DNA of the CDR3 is TGTGCCAGCAGCCAAGATTTGGCAGCTAACTATGGCTACACCTTC. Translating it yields CASSQDLAANYGYTF.

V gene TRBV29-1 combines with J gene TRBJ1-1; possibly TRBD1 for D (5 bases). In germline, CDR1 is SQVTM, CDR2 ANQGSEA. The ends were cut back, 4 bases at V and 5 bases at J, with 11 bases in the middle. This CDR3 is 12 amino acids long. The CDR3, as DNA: TGCAGCGTTGTGGGGGGATGGACTGAAGCTTTCTTT. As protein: CSVVGGWTEAFF.

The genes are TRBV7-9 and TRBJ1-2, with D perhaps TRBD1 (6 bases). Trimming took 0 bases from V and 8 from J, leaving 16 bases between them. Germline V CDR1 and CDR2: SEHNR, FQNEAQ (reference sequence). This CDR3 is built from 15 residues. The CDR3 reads CASSLAAGEAEGYTF. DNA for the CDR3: TGTGCCAGCAGCTTAGCCGCAGGGGAAGCCGAGGGCTACACCTTC.

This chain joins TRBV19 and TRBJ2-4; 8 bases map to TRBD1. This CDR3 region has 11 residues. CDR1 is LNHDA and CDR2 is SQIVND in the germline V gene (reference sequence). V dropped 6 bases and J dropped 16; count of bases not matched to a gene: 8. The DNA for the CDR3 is TGTGCCAGTAGCACCGGACAGGGATTATACTTC. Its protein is CASSTGQGLYF.

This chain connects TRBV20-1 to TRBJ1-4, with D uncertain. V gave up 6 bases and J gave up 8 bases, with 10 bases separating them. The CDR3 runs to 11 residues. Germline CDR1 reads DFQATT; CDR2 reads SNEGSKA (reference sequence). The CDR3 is CSARLREKLFF. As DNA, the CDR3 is TGCAGTGCGAGACTGCGGGAAAAACTGTTTTTT.

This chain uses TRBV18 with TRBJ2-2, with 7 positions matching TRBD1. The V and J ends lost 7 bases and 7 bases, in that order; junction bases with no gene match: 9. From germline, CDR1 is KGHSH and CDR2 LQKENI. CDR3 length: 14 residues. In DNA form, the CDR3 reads TGTGCCAGCTTAGCCCAACAGGGGAGCGGGGAGCTGTTTTTT. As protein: CASLAQQGSGELFF.

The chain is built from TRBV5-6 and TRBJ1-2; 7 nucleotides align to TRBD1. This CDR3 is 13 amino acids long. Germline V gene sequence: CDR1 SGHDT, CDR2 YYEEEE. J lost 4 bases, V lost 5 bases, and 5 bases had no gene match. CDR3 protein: CASRPDRAYGYTF. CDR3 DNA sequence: TGTGCCAGCAGACCTGACAGGGCCTATGGCTACACCTTC.

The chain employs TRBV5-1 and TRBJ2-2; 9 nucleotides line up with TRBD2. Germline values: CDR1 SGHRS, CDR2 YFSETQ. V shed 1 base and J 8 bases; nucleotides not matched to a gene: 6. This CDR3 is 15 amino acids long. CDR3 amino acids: CASSLRLAEWGELFF. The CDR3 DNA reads TGCGCCAGCAGCTTGAGACTAGCGGAATGGGGGGAGCTGTTTTTT.

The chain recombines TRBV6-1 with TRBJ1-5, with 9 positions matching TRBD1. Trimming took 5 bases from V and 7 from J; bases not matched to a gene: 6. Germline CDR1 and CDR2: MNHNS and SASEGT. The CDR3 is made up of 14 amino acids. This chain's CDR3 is CASSPYRGLQPQHF. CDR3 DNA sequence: TGTGCCAGCAGTCCCTACAGGGGGCTGCAGCCCCAGCATTTT.

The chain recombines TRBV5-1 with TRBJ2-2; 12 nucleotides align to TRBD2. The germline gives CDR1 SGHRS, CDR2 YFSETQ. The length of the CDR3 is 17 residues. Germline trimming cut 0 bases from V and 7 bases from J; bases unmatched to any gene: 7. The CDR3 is CASSLEPSGGAVGELFF. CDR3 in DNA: TGCGCCAGCAGCTTGGAACCTAGCGGGGGGGCTGTCGGGGAGCTGTTTTTT.

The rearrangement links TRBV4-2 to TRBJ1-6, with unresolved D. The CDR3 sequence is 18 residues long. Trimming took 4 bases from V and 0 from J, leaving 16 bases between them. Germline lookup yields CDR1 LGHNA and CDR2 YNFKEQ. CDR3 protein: CASSLLASVSSYNSPLHF. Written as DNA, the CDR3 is TGTGCCAGCAGCCTCCTAGCCTCAGTCAGCTCCTATAATTCACCCCTCCACTTT.

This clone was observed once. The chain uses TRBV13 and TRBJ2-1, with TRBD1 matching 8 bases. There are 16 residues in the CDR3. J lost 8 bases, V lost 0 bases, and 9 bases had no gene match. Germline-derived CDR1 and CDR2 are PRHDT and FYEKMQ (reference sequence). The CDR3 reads CASSLGLRAGGDEQFF. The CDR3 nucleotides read TGTGCCAGCAGCTTAGGGCTGAGGGCAGGGGGCGATGAGCAGTTCTTC.

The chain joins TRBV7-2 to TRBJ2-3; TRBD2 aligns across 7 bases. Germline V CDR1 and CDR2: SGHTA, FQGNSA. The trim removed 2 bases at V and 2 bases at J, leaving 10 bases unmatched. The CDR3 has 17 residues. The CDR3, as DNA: TGTGCCAGCAGCTTAAAGGGAGGGGAAATAGTCACAGATACGCAGTATTTT. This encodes CASSLKGGEIVTDTQYF.

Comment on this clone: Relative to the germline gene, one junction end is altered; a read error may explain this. The CDR3 here is CASSESGVSYEQCF. The CDR3 nucleotides are TGTGCCAGCAGCGAAAGCGGGGTCTCCTACGAGCAGTGCTTC. V is TRBV5-4 and J is TRBJ2-7; 7 bases are shared with TRBD2. CDR1 SGHNT and CDR2 YYREEE come from the germline V gene (reference sequence). There are 14 residues in the CDR3.